The clone carrying this TCR beta chain was counted only a few times. This CDR3 comprises 14 residues. V was cut by 2 bases and J by 1 base, with 8 bases left in between. Per germline, CDR1 ENHRY and CDR2 SYGVKD. MiXCR, applied by TCRdb to the 5' RACE reads, yields one record per CDR3 protein. The sample consists of over 50,000 distinct CDR3 sequences, under 35% of them appearing once. This receptor was obtained from a female donor with breast cancer. This chain links TRBV10-3 with TRBJ2-5; D unclear. The source material was tumor-infiltrating naive CD4+ T cells sorted from the breast tumor. This sample's subset: naive CD4+ T cells, CD4+CD45RA+CD25-. Written as DNA, the CDR3 is TGTGCCATCAGTGAGGGGCAGGCCCAAGAGACCCAGTACTTC. It encodes CAISEGQAQETQYF.